The rows below give T cell receptor beta chains drawn from one sample of a study of CD8 T cells in Susac syndrome. TCRdb fed the immunoSEQ multiplex PCR reads into MiXCR, producing one record per CDR3 protein. The sample lists roughly 400,000 distinct CDR3 sequences, around 85% occurring once. The specimen sequenced was CD8+ T cells from PBMCs. These receptors were obtained from a human donor with multiple sclerosis. Both conserved end residues are part of each CDR3. A D gene is named only where the DNA matches it firmly. Clone size is given for some rows only: seen once, a few or many times, or a class if the clone is expanded.

>TRBJ1-1|NA|NA|12|TRBV4-1
CASSQETGEAFF
TGCGCCAGCAGCCAAGAGACAGGTGAAGCTTTCTTT
>TRBJ2-1|NA|TRBD2|17|TRBV4-2
CASSQDGAGISYNEQFF
TGTGCCAGCAGCCAAGATGGAGCGGGAATCTCCTACAATGAGCAGTTCTTC
>TRBJ1-1|NA|TRBD1|14|TRBV30
CAWIRGQGAAEAFF
TGTGCCTGGATCCGGGGACAGGGGGCAGCTGAAGCTTTCTTT
>TRBJ2-7|NA|TRBD2|14|TRBV27
CASSYGTSKSEQYF
TGTGCCAGCAGTTATGGGACTAGTAAAAGCGAGCAGTACTTC
>TRBJ2-3|NA|TRBD2|17|TRBV27
CASSLSWASGGTDTQYF
TGTGCCAGCAGTTTATCTTGGGCTAGCGGAGGCACAGATACGCAGTATTTT
>TRBJ1-2|NA|NA|15|TRBV30
CAWSVPREGNYGYTF
TGTGCCTGGAGTGTACCACGCGAGGGGAACTATGGCTACACCTTC
>TRBJ2-7|NA|TRBD2|14|TRBV5-5
CASNGLAVTYEQYF
TGTGCCAGCAACGGACTAGCGGTTACCTACGAGCAGTACTTC
>TRBJ2-1|few|NA|13|TRBV2
CASSSGHNNEQFF
TGTGCCAGCAGTTCCGGACACAACAATGAGCAGTTCTTC
>TRBJ1-2|NA|NA|14|TRBV5-1
CASSPPTANYGYTF
TGCGCCAGCAGCCCGCCGACGGCCAACTATGGCTACACCTTC
>TRBJ2-5|NA|TRBD1|17|TRBV6-5
CASVGYYPKQGQETQYF
TGTGCCAGCGTTGGGTACTACCCGAAACAGGGGCAAGAGACCCAGTACTTC
>TRBJ1-1|NA|NA|14|TRBV29-1
CSVVDGFQNTEAFF
TGCAGCGTTGTAGACGGCTTCCAGAACACTGAAGCTTTCTTT
>TRBJ2-3|NA|NA|16|TRBV4-1
CASSQGRGDWTDTQYF
TGCGCCAGCAGCCAAGGTCGAGGGGATTGGACAGATACGCAGTATTTT
>TRBJ2-3|few|TRBD2|19|TRBV5-1
CASSLELVVVGLAADTQYF
TGCGCCAGCAGCTTGGAGCTTGTGGTGGTGGGACTAGCCGCAGATACGCAGTATTTT
>TRBJ2-1|NA|TRBD2|17|TRBV3-1
CASSLPLWSGGGNEQFF
TGTGCCAGCAGCCTCCCCCTTTGGAGCGGGGGGGGCAATGAGCAGTTCTTC
>TRBJ1-1|NA|NA|14|TRBV15
CATSSLTANTEAFF
TGTGCCACCAGCAGCCTGACCGCGAACACTGAAGCTTTCTTT
>TRBJ2-1|NA|NA|13|TRBV27
CASSLRSGNEQFF
TGTGCCAGCAGTTTGAGGAGCGGGAATGAGCAGTTCTTC
>TRBJ1-2|NA|TRBD1|17|TRBV11-2
CASSSGQGAGPNYGYTF
TGTGCCAGCAGCTCGGGACAGGGGGCAGGCCCTAACTATGGCTACACCTTC
>TRBJ1-5|few|NA|13|TRBV14
CASSQASDQPQHF
TGTGCCAGCAGCCAGGCAAGCGATCAGCCCCAGCATTTT
>TRBJ2-4|NA|TRBD2|21|TRBV7-6
CASSLAPLTSGRSLAKNIQYF
TGTGCCAGCAGCTTAGCGCCCCTGACTAGCGGGAGATCACTAGCCAAAAACATTCAGTACTTC
>TRBJ1-1|NA|TRBD1|17|TRBV9
CASSAGTGVRRNTEAFF
TGTGCCAGCAGCGCGGGGACAGGGGTGCGGAGGAACACTGAAGCTTTCTTT
>TRBJ1-4|NA|TRBD1|13|TRBV7-9
CASRQGASEKLFF
TGTGCCAGCAGGCAGGGGGCGAGTGAAAAACTGTTTTTT
>TRBJ2-1|NA|TRBD1|15|TRBV7-3
CASSLDPPGGNEQFF
TGTGCCAGCAGCTTGGATCCGCCAGGGGGAAATGAGCAGTTCTTC
>TRBJ1-6|NA|NA|18|TRBV6-5
CASSYSSSLSSYNSPLHF
TGTGCCAGCAGTTATTCTTCATCCCTTAGCTCCTATAATTCACCCCTCCACTTT
>TRBJ2-7|NA|NA|14|TRBV29-1
CSVEDTGFSYEQYF
TGCAGCGTTGAAGATACAGGTTTCTCCTACGAGCAGTACTTC
>TRBJ2-1|NA|TRBD2|16|TRBV27
CASSLPGTSGPNEQFF
TGTGCCAGCAGTTTACCCGGGACTAGCGGCCCCAATGAGCAGTTCTTC
>TRBJ1-2|NA|NA|14|TRBV16
CASSQSWAGNGYTF
TGTGCCAGCAGCCAATCATGGGCTGGGAACGGCTACACCTTC
>TRBJ2-1|few|NA|14|TRBV19
CASRSPGTHNEQFF
TGTGCCAGTAGATCTCCCGGGACGCATAATGAGCAGTTCTTC
>TRBJ2-6|NA|NA|14|TRBV19
CASSMGSGANVLTF
TGTGCCAGTAGTATGGGCTCTGGGGCCAACGTCCTGACTTTC
>TRBJ2-1|NA|TRBD2|17|TRBV27
CASSSGAGGDPYNEQFF
TGTGCCAGCAGTTCCGGGGCCGGGGGGGATCCCTACAATGAGCAGTTCTTC
>TRBJ2-5|NA|NA|12|TRBV29-1
CSGEGGGETQYF
TGCAGCGGTGAGGGGGGGGGAGAGACCCAGTACTTC
>TRBJ2-3|NA|NA|13|TRBV19
CASSIRLTDTQYF
TGTGCCAGTAGTATCCGTCTTACAGATACGCAGTATTTT
>TRBJ2-7|few|NA|16|TRBV30
CAWSVREYSQSDEQYF
TGTGCCTGGAGTGTACGGGAGTACTCGCAGTCTGACGAGCAGTACTTC
>TRBJ1-2|NA|NA|12|TRBV30
CAWSDSSYGYTF
TGTGCCTGGAGTGACAGCTCCTATGGCTACACCTTC
>TRBJ2-7|NA|NA|14|TRBV19
CASKSSSEGYEQYF
TGTGCCAGTAAGTCGTCTAGCGAAGGCTACGAGCAGTACTTC
>TRBJ2-2|NA|TRBD2|16|TRBV2
CASSIWISGDTGELLF
TGTGCCAGCAGCATTTGGATTAGCGGGGACACCGGGGAGCTGCTTTTT
>TRBJ2-2|NA|NA|13|TRBV6-5
CASSSTPTGELFF
TGTGCCAGCAGTTCGACTCCCACCGGGGAGCTGTTTTTT
>TRBJ2-2|once|NA|21|TRBV14
CASSQDISRQDFKANTGELFF
TGTGCCAGCAGCCAAGATATCTCCCGGCAGGACTTTAAGGCGAACACCGGGGAGCTGTTTTTT
>TRBJ2-7|NA|TRBD1|17|TRBV4-1
CASSQAWNDRGFYEQYF
TGCGCCAGCAGCCAAGCCTGGAATGACAGGGGGTTCTACGAGCAGTACTTC
>TRBJ1-2|NA|TRBD1|12|TRBV19
CASSGTGYDYTF
TGTGCCAGCTCCGGGACAGGGTATGACTACACCTTC
>TRBJ1-5|NA|NA|14|TRBV27
CASSLTGPGQPQHF
TGTGCCAGCAGTCTAACGGGCCCGGGGCAGCCCCAGCATTTT
>TRBJ1-5|NA|NA|12|TRBV6-7
CASLCGDQPQHF
TGTGCCAGCCTCTGTGGGGATCAGCCCCAGCATTTT
>TRBJ1-1|few|NA|11|TRBV7-2
CASSLGDEAFF
TGTGCCAGCAGCTTAGGAGACGAAGCTTTCTTT
>TRBJ2-7|few|NA|16|TRBV5-1
CASSLDAAGHGWEQYF
TGCGCCAGCAGCTTGGATGCGGCAGGGCATGGTTGGGAGCAGTACTTC
>TRBJ2-1|NA|TRBD2|15|TRBV30
CAWATSGSSYNEQFF
TGTGCCTGGGCTACTAGCGGGTCCTCCTACAATGAGCAGTTCTTC
>TRBJ2-5|NA|TRBD2|16|TRBV5-4
CASSLVLAGEQETQYF
TGTGCCAGCAGCTTGGTATTAGCGGGAGAACAAGAGACCCAGTACTTC